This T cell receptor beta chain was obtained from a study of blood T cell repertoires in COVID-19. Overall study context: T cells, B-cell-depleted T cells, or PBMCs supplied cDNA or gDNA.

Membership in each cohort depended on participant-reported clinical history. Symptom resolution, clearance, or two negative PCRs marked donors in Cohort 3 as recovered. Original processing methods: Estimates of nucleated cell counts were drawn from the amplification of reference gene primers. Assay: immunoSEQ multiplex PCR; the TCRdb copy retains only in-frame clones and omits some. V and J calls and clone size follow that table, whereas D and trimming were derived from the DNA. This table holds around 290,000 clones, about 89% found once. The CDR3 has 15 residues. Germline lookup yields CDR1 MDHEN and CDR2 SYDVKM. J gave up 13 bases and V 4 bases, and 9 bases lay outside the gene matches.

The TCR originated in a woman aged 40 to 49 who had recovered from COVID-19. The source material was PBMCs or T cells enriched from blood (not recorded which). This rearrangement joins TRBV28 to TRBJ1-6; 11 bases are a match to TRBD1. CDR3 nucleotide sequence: TGTGCCAGCAGTTCCCCGGGACAGGGGGGGTTGCCCCTCCACTTT. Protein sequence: CASSSPGQGGLPLHF.